This T cell receptor (beta chain) was documented in a study of beta chain features in type 1 diabetes. Regarding the study as a whole: Across all four CD4+ subsets, people with type 1 diabetes showed modestly shorter TCRB CDR3s. Any HLA effect on TCRB rearrangement was left unresolved by small sub-analyses. A cDNA-based sequencing approach could over-represent cells with high TCR expression.

Notes on this clone: Its antigen is unidentified.

What was sequenced were expressed TCRB transcripts, since all of the isolated RNA had been reverse transcribed. The table came from immunoSEQ multiplex PCR; TCRdb's copy has only in-frame clones and leaves some out. Here the sample spans 150,000 to 200,000 clones, 63% being singletons. The CDR3 is 15 amino acids. Germline-derived CDR1 and CDR2 are SGHRS and YFSETQ. Germline trimming cut 2 bases from V and 5 bases from J; bases unmatched to any gene: 7. The rearrangement uses TRBV5-1 and TRBJ2-4, with TRBD2 matching over 7 bases. The source is a young man with type 1 diabetes. Sequenced: naive CD4+ T cells from blood. Here the CDR3 DNA reads TGCGCCAGCAGCTTCAAGCGGGGATCGGAAAACATTCAGTACTTC. Translation gives CASSFKRGSENIQYF.